The clone carrying this T cell receptor (beta chain) appeared a single time. J was trimmed by 2 bases and V by 6 bases; bases with no gene match: 6. The CDR3 totals 15 residues. In germline, CDR1 is LNHDA, CDR2 SQIVND (reference sequence). These data come from a study of beta chain features in type 1 diabetes. Study context: All of the samples together had 107,917,701 sorted cells examined.

Investigators reverse transcribed all isolated RNA, so they sequenced expressed TCRB transcripts. TCRdb keeps only in-frame clones here, not all; method: immunoSEQ multiplex PCR. The table includes some 150,000 clones, about 44% detected once. The TCR was taken from a man aged 18 to 35 in good health. Sample: Tregs from blood. The gene calls are TRBV19 and TRBJ2-7, with 11 nucleotides matching TRBD1. This CDR3 is CASSLGQGAAYEQYF. Written as DNA, the CDR3 is TGTGCCAGTAGCCTAGGACAGGGGGCAGCCTACGAGCAGTACTTC.